Below, one T cell receptor beta chain is given with its context. What this receptor recognizes is not known. No base-level quality is on record; no much larger clone is a single base apart. These data originate in a study of shared clonotypes between healthy human individuals (dated by TCRdb to between 2020 and 2021). About the full investigation: A few men and two women, aged 18 to 49 years, made up the cohort. Libraries were prepared and TCR repertoires were sequenced by different laboratories using diverse techniques, in order to increase sequencing depth and limit assay-specific biases. For each donor, CD4 naive and CD4 memory were each given three plates, CD8 naive was given two plates, and CD8 memory was given one plate. The study deeply sequenced blood TCR repertoires of about 5 healthy adults to estimate repertoire size and the extent of clonotype sharing between individuals. Per donor, leukapheresis produced somewhere between about 0.94 and 9.5 billion PBMCs.

Trimming accounts for 10 bases at V and 5 bases at J, while the number of junction bases matched to no gene is 11. Reading from cysteine to phenylalanine, the CDR3 counts 14 amino acids. Only the CDR3 portion is preserved as DNA: 42 bases, with reading frame beginning at the first base. CDR1 and CDR2, per the germline V gene, are ENHRY and SYGVKD. CD8 naive samples were obtained by positive selection for CCR7 among CD45RO-negative cells, yielding a CD45RA+CCR7+ population from which TemRA cells were excluded. The donors were healthy, HIV-negative adults with no recently reported acute infections or vaccinations. All donors were Caucasian adults living in Nashville, Tennessee, USA. Blood was obtained by leukapheresis, after which PBMCs were separated by Ficoll-Histopaque density gradient centrifugation and cryopreserved in liquid nitrogen vapor phase. Analytical flow cytometry was used to check the purity and quantity of every magnetically sorted T cell population. Genomic DNA was isolated from every sorted fraction and measured by UV absorbance on a Nanodrop 2000c.

TCR CDR3 regions were amplified from genomic DNA by multiplex PCR using the deep immunoSEQ assay. Extracted genomic DNA from each cell subset was spread evenly across all wells of several immunoSEQ 96-well plates, with each plate serving as a replicate. Each replicate PCR for sorted subsets received 200 ng genomic DNA, equal to about 30,000 T cell genomes. Purified libraries were measured with a Qubit 3.0 fluorometer, size-checked on a Bioanalyzer 2100, and measured again with the KAPA Library Quantification kit. Every immunoSEQ 96-well plate was sequenced on a dedicated single-read 150-cycle Illumina NextSeq 550 flow cell. In the paper's pipeline: Because the immunoSEQ output held only junctional sequences and lacked quality scores, the filtering could not match the filtering applied to full-length reads. To assign V/J genes and CDR3, sequences were annotated against IMGT germline references using PyIR, a Python wrapper for IgBLAST v1.9. Reads were filtered out if the reads had weak V/J assignments (E-value above 1e-6), no CDR3, stop codons, out-of-frame junctions, or ambiguous translated residues. A V3J clonotype was defined by an identical inferred V gene, J gene, and CDR3 amino acid sequence. To compute the percentage overlap between repertoires, the number of shared unique clonotypes was divided by the size of the smaller repertoire. Three approaches were used to assess repertoire richness: RTK rarefaction, the Chao1 estimator, and Recon v2.1 estimates of unobserved clonotypes. Generation probabilities for all TCRbeta clonotypes obtained by the gDNA method from several donors were computed using OLGA. In its TCRdb copy, this immuneACCESS table keeps in-frame sequences only and misses some clones. Where compared with another copy, unresolved V genes explain less than half of these, and the others have no known cause. For V, J and clone size, that table is used; D and trimming come from the DNA. For this sample there are hundreds of thousands of clones; roughly 95% appear just once. Approximately 0.11% of the sample goes to the ten largest clones.

General findings and caveats noted by the study authors: Pairwise subsampling led to the expectation that sequencing depth would affect the degree of clonotype sharing among donors. Sharing across a few donors was observed for around 4.8% of naive CD4, 3% to 3.5% of naive CD8, roughly 2.3% of memory CD4, and roughly 0.43% of memory CD8 clonotypes. The small number of donors limited the genetic and exposure-history diversity represented. Rarefaction of sorted-subset datasets indicated incomplete sequencing despite the large sequencing depth. Sampling was restricted to blood, and TCR repertoires in tissue are likely to differ from TCR repertoires in blood. Naive subsets generally had larger estimated clonotype richness than memory subsets did. Clonotypes shared by all four sorted-subset donors showed higher generation probabilities than non-shared clonotypes.

The receptor's source is a woman in her twenties or thirties in good health. Sequencing was performed on naive CD8+ T cells sorted from blood. The sample's cell subset or site, from its label and the paper: CD45RA+CCR7+. Recombination connected TRBV10-3 to TRBJ2-5; TRBD1 matches 9 bases in the middle. The DNA sequence reads TGTGCCACCCAAGGGACAGGGAGGGAGGAGACCCAGTACTTC. The resulting protein is CATQGTGREETQYF.